This TCR beta chain was sequenced in a study of blood T cell repertoires in COVID-19. As for the study in general: Italy, Spain and the United States were the sources of the convalescent and acute COVID-19 samples. PBMCs, B-cell-depleted T cells, or T cells provided the cDNA or gDNA that made up the material.

As handled by the study authors: Reference gene primer amplification gave nucleated cell count estimates. Assay: immunoSEQ multiplex PCR; the TCRdb copy retains only in-frame clones and omits some. That table is the source of V, J and clone size, and D and trimming were worked out from the DNA. The sample lists some 290,000 clones, around four fifths seen once, with about 5% in the top ten. CDR3 length: 13 amino acids. Trimming pared 4 bases from V and 7 bases from J, leaving 14 bases between. Looked up from germline, CDR1 is SGHNT and CDR2 is YYREEE (reference sequence). The TCR originated in a man aged 55 to 69 who had recovered from COVID-19. The V gene is TRBV5-4, the J gene TRBJ1-1, with a weak D call TRBD1 (6 bases). Source material: peripheral blood. The CDR3 protein is CASSRDIFSEAFF. The CDR3 DNA is TGTGCCAGCAGCCGGGACATCTTTAGTGAAGCTTTCTTT.